This section outlines one T cell receptor (beta chain) sequence together with its context. The PCR made use of 60 Vbeta and 13 Jbeta primers. This table comes from immunoSEQ multiplex PCR, and its TCRdb copy is limited to in-frame clones, with some not included. The data show 130,000 to 150,000 clones, with about 75% seen just once and approximately 0.66% held by the top ten. These data originate in a study of cytomegalovirus exposure and HLA in healthy donors. Losses at the gene ends were 0 bases for V and 8 bases for J; bases not matched to a gene: 8. The germline V gene encodes CDR1 SGHAT and CDR2 FQNNGV. The CDR3 consists of 17 residues.

The sequenced material came from PBMCs. V gene TRBV11-2 combines with J gene TRBJ2-4; TRBD2 matches at 12 bases. The clonotype was recovered from a male donor in good health and CMV-seronegative. CDR3 sequence reads: CASSLDKASSGRDIQYF. The CDR3 coding sequence is TGTGCCAGCAGCTTAGATAAGGCGTCTAGCGGGAGGGACATTCAGTACTTC. Together with reference TRBV11-2 and TRBJ2-4, the CDR3 gives the full variable domain: EAGVAQSPRYKIIEKRQSVAFWCNPISGHATLYWYQQILGQGPKLLIQFQNNGVVDDSQLPKDRFSAERLKGVDSTLKIQPAKLEDSAVYLCASSLDKASSGRDIQYFGAGTRLSVL.